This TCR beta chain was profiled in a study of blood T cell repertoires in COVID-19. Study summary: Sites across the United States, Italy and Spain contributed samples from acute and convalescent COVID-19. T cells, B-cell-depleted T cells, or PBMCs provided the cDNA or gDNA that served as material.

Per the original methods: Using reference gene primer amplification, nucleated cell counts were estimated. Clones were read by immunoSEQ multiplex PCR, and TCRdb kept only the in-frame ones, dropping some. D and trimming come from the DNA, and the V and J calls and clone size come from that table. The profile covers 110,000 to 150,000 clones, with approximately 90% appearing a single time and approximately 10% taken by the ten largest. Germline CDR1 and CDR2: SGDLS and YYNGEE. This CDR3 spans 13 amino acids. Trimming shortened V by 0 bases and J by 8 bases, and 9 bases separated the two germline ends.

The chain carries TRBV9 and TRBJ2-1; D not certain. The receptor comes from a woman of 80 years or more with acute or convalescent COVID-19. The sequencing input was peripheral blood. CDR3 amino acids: CASSVGLGDEQFF. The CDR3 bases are TGTGCCAGCAGCGTAGGGCTAGGAGATGAGCAGTTCTTC. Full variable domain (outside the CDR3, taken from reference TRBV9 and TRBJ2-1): DSGVTQTPKHLITATGQRVTLRCSPRSGDLSVYWYQQSLDQGLQFLIQYYNGEERAKGNILERFSAQQFPDLHSELNLSSLELGDSALYFCASSVGLGDEQFFGPGTRLTVL.